The present entry profiles one T cell receptor beta chain with its context. The data are from a study of OX40 agonist ivuxolimab in advanced cancers. Germline V lookup: CDR1 LNHDA, CDR2 SQIVND (reference sequence). The CDR3 sequence is 14 residues long. Trimming pared 5 bases from V and 2 bases from J, leaving 10 bases between. Repertoires were generated with immunoSEQ multiplex PCR, while TCRdb's copy carries only in-frame clones and drops some. The repertoire has about 70,000 clones, about 92% of them found once; the top ten carry around 4.4%. This specimen was CD4+ or CD8+ T cells sorted from blood, taken in a trial of the OX40 agonist ivuxolimab. This clonotype was sampled from an adult with an advanced solid tumor such as melanoma, head and neck, liver or kidney cancer. This sequence joins TRBV19 and TRBJ2-1; D tentatively reads TRBD1 or TRBD2 (5 bases each). This CDR3 is CASSVTGPYNEQFF. In nucleotides, the CDR3 is TGTGCCAGTAGTGTTACGGGGCCCTACAATGAGCAGTTCTTC.